Sequencing of this T cell receptor (beta chain) was carried out in a study of blood T cell repertoires in COVID-19. Study at large: Material from acute and convalescent COVID-19 was sourced from the United States, Italy and Spain. From T cells, B-cell-depleted T cells, or PBMCs came the material, which was cDNA or gDNA.

The CDR3 is 15 residues long. V dropped 6 bases and J dropped 1; count of bases not matched to a gene: 1. CDR1 and CDR2 (germline): MNHEY, SVGAGI. Original handling: Estimation of nucleated cell counts was performed using reference gene primer amplification. Libraries were prepared by immunoSEQ multiplex PCR; TCRdb keeps only in-frame clonotypes and omits some of them. V, J and clone size were drawn from that table, and D and trimming were deduced from the DNA. The profile shows 140,000 or so clones, about four fifths of them singletons. The specimen sequenced was peripheral blood. The J gene is TRBJ1-4, the V gene TRBV6-5, with 11 bases lining up with TRBD1. This receptor was identified in a woman of 80 years or more with acute or convalescent COVID-19. CDR3 amino acids: CASRDRGLTNEKLFF. CDR3 nucleotides: TGTGCCAGCAGGGACAGGGGGCTAACTAATGAAAAACTGTTTTTT.